The 30 T cell receptor beta chains listed next were all sequenced from one sample in a study of blood T cell repertoires in COVID-19 (dated by TCRdb to 2018 to 2020). Preparation of the library involved the immunoSEQ multiplex PCR assay. The immuneACCESS repertoire file appears here via TCRdb, limited to in-frame rearrangements. These files lack a portion of the clones; in checked studies, under half of the deficit traces to unresolved V genes, and the cause of the others is not known. This sample holds around 65,000 clones; roughly 79% were observed only once. Approximately 15% of the sample is held by the ten biggest clonotypes. Sequencing was done on a sample of peripheral blood. These receptors were collected from a man aged 60 to 75 with acute or convalescent COVID-19.

This clone has only one observation. V and J are TRBV7-2 and TRBJ2-3; TRBD2 matches at 8 bases. Germline CDR1 is SGHTA and CDR2 is FQGNSA. The CDR3 runs to 15 residues. With V trimmed by 3 bases and J by 1 base, 3 bases remained unmatched. The CDR3 sequence is CASSFSRGGTDTQYF. The CDR3 DNA reads as TGTGCCAGCAGCTTCTCGCGGGGGGGCACAGATACGCAGTATTTT.

The rearrangement joins TRBV11-2 to TRBJ2-3; the D gene is possibly TRBD1 (5 bases). Germline CDR1 is SGHAT and CDR2 is FQNNGV. The V and J ends lost 5 bases and 0 bases respectively, with 15 bases between them. This CDR3 has 16 amino acids. For the CDR3, the DNA is TGTGCCAGCAGCCGAAACCGGCGGACAAGCACAGATACGCAGTATTTT. Encoded protein: CASSRNRRTSTDTQYF.

This clone counts as hyperexpanded. Additional DNA sequences in this sample encode the identical CDR3. The V gene is TRBV7-3, the J gene TRBJ2-1; 14 bases agree with TRBD2. CDR3 length: 17 residues. V gave up 9 bases and J gave up 3 bases; unmatched junction bases: 10. Germline-derived CDR1 and CDR2 are SGHTA and FQGTGA. The CDR3 region is CASARLAGGTGYNEQFF. CDR3 DNA sequence: TGTGCCAGTGCCCGACTAGCGGGGGGGACGGGCTACAATGAGCAGTTCTTC.

The J gene is TRBJ1-1, the V gene TRBV4-3, with D maybe TRBD1 (5 bases). The V end was cut by 2 bases, the J end by 10 bases, with 17 bases between. The CDR3 extends over 14 amino acids. Germline V gene sequence: CDR1 LGHNA, CDR2 YSLEER. For the CDR3, the DNA is TGCGCCAGCAGCCAACTCTCATGGGACGGGGGAGCTTTCTTT. Its protein is CASSQLSWDGGAFF.

The chain carries TRBV5-1 and TRBJ2-6; TRBD1 aligns across 8 bases. Unmatched junction bases numbered 7, after V lost 4 bases and J lost 4 bases. The length of the CDR3 is 16 residues. Germline V lookup: CDR1 SGHRS, CDR2 YFSETQ. CDR3 protein: CASSEDRGSGANVLTF. The CDR3 DNA reads as TGCGCCAGCAGCGAAGACAGGGGTTCAGGGGCCAACGTCCTGACTTTC.

DNA of the CDR3: TGCGCCAGCAGCCAAGTGGGGGGGTCAACTAATGAAAAACTGTTTTTT. It specifies CASSQVGGSTNEKLFF. The chain combines TRBV4-3 with TRBJ1-4; a weak D match, TRBD1 (5 bases). Between the trimmed V and J ends, which lost 1 base and 0 bases, there was a span of 9 bases. The CDR3 length is 16 residues. Germline CDR1 and CDR2: LGHNA and YSLEER.

The V call is TRBV5-5, the J call TRBJ1-6, with 7 bases lining up with TRBD1. From germline, CDR1 is SGHKS and CDR2 YYEKEE (reference sequence). The CDR3 is 15 residues long. J was trimmed by 5 bases and V by 5 bases; bases with no gene match: 7. DNA for the CDR3: TGTGCCAGCAGGACGACCGGGACAGATAATTCACCCCTCCACTTT. Translated: CASRTTGTDNSPLHF. Full variable domain (remainder filled in from reference TRBV5-5 and TRBJ1-6): DAGVTQSPTHLIKTRGQQVTLRCSPISGHKSVSWYQQVLGQGPQFIFQYYEKEERGRGNFPDRFSARQFPNYSSELNVNALLLGDSALYLCASRTTGTDNSPLHFGNGTRLTVT.

This clone occurred once. Sequence at one end of the junction differs from germline and may be a read error. The chain has TRBV6-5 and TRBJ2-7; tentative D call: TRBD1 (6 bases). The CDR3 runs 13 residues. Looked up from germline, CDR1 is MNHEY and CDR2 is SVGAGI. In DNA, the CDR3 is TGTGCCGCCGACCGACAGGTCTCCCACGAGCAGTACTTC. Its protein product is CAADRQVSHEQYF.

The rearrangement links TRBV6-2 or TRBV6-3 to TRBJ1-6; weak D call: TRBD1 (5 bases). Germline assignment: CDR1 MNHEY and CDR2 SVGEGT. V lost 4 bases and J lost 10, with 17 bases in between. This CDR3 contains 15 residues. The CDR3 loop is CASSSNEGRNSPLHF. The CDR3 bases are TGTGCCAGCAGTTCCAATGAGGGGAGGAACTCACCCCTCCACTTT.

CDR3 sequence (DNA): TGCGCCAGCAGCTTGAAACCTCAGGGTGAGGCCGGGGAGCTGTTTTTT. It specifies CASSLKPQGEAGELFF. The V gene is TRBV5-1, the J gene TRBJ2-2, with a weak D call TRBD1 (5 bases). V was clipped by 1 base and J by 6 bases, with 16 bases between them. The CDR3 sequence is 16 residues long. The V gene's germline CDR1 is SGHRS and CDR2 YFSETQ.

The chain has TRBV18 and TRBJ2-3; perhaps TRBD2 as D (5 bases). Deletions cut 3 bases from V and 4 bases from J, with 11 bases between. There are 14 residues in the CDR3. Germline V lookup: CDR1 KGHSH, CDR2 LQKENI. The CDR3 nucleotides read TGTGCCAGCTCACCCTCTCAGAGGGCAGATACGCAGTATTTT. Protein product: CASSPSQRADTQYF. Full variable domain (rest looked up from reference TRBV18 and TRBJ2-3): NAGVMQNPRHLVRRRGQEARLRCSPMKGHSHVYWYRQLPEEGLKFMVYLQKENIIDESGMPKERFSAEFPKEGPSILRIQQVVRGDSAAYFCASSPSQRADTQYFGPGTRLTVL.

In its sample, this clone was seen once. This chain uses TRBV7-9 with TRBJ2-3, with TRBD1 matching 10 bases. The CDR3 is made up of 16 amino acids. After removal of 5 bases from V and 0 bases from J, the junction contained 5 bases not matched to a gene. Germline CDR1 is SEHNR and CDR2 is FQNEAQ (reference sequence). As DNA, the CDR3 is TGTGCCAGCAGCCCAGGGACAGGGGTTAGCACAGATACGCAGTATTTT. Its translation is CASSPGTGVSTDTQYF. The full variable domain, rest sourced from reference TRBV7-9 and TRBJ2-3, is DTGVSQNPRHKITKRGQNVTFRCDPISEHNRLYWYRQTLGQGPEFLTYFQNEAQLEKSRLLSDRFSAERPKGSFSTLEIQRTEQGDSAMYLCASSPGTGVSTDTQYFGPGTRLTVL.

The V and J genes are TRBV7-8 and TRBJ2-7; weak D call: TRBD2 (5 bases). CDR1 is SGHVS, CDR2 FQNEAQ, per germline. V lost 3 bases, J lost 5 bases, and 11 bases lay in between. The CDR3 extends over 13 amino acids. The CDR3 sequence is CASSFSGNHEQYF. The CDR3, as DNA: TGTGCCAGCAGCTTTTCGGGGAATCACGAGCAGTACTTC.

The chain joins TRBV18 to TRBJ1-3; weak D call: TRBD1 (6 bases). This CDR3 comprises 15 residues. Germline assignment: CDR1 KGHSH and CDR2 LQKENI. V shed 2 bases and J shed 5 bases, with 13 bases lying between them. The CDR3 DNA sequence: TGTGCCAGCTCACCATCAGACAGGCTCAGAAACACCATATATTTT. Translating it yields CASSPSDRLRNTIYF.

The chain carries TRBV5-6 and TRBJ1-2; tentative D call: TRBD1 (6 bases). Looked up from germline, CDR1 is SGHDT and CDR2 is YYEEEE. V was pared by 0 bases and J by 1 base, with 7 bases between. CDR3 size: 14 residues. Here the CDR3 DNA reads TGTGCCAGCAGCTTGGGGGACAATAACTATGGCTACACCTTC. Its protein product is CASSLGDNNYGYTF.

The V gene is TRBV7-2, the J gene TRBJ1-1, with D unclear. V dropped 5 bases and J dropped 5 bases, with 12 bases sitting between them. Germline V CDR1 and CDR2: SGHTA, FQGNSA. The CDR3 extends over 13 amino acids. The CDR3, as DNA: TGTGCCAGCAGCCCAGGTTTGGAAACTGAAGCTTTCTTT. Its translation: CASSPGLETEAFF.

This chain's CDR3 is CASSKGARGLYGYTF. DNA of the CDR3: TGTGCCAGCAGCAAAGGCGCGAGGGGGCTCTATGGCTACACCTTC. The chain employs TRBV21-1 and TRBJ1-2; the DNA was not compared with TRBD1, the D call given in the table. TRBV21-1 is marked as a pseudogene. This CDR3 comprises 15 residues.

This rearrangement joins TRBV29-1 to TRBJ2-5; no firm D call. Trimming left V 4 bases short and J 4 bases short, with 13 bases between. The V gene's germline CDR1 is SQVTM and CDR2 ANQGSEA. CDR3 length: 13 residues. CDR3 DNA: TGCAGCGTTGCACGACGTGCGGCAGAGACCCAGTACTTC. This encodes CSVARRAAETQYF.

As concerns this clone: One end of the junction is discordant with germline, which a read error may explain. The chain is built from TRBV5-1 and TRBJ1-2; TRBD1 agrees at 7 bases. The CDR3 sequence is 13 residues long. Germline CDR1 and CDR2: SGHRS and YFSETQ. The CDR3 spells CASSLTGTDGCTF. The DNA of the CDR3 is TGCGCCAGCAGCCTCACCGGGACAGATGGCTGCACCTTC.

The chain recombines TRBV25-1 with TRBJ1-5; maybe TRBD1 (5 bases). The V end lost 1 base, the J end lost 6 bases, and 7 bases lay between the germline ends. Germline values: CDR1 MGHDK, CDR2 SYGVNS. The CDR3 contains 13 residues. The chain's CDR3 is CASSESGGQPQHF. CDR3 nucleotide sequence: TGTGCCAGCAGTGAATCCGGGGGTCAGCCCCAGCATTTT.

The chain carries TRBV14 and TRBJ2-5; D gene uncertain. CDR3 length equals 14 residues. Trimming left V 0 bases short and J 7 bases short, with 12 bases between. Germline CDR1 SGHDN, CDR2 FVKESK. CDR3 sequence reads: CASSQENVAGTQYF. In DNA, the CDR3 is TGTGCCAGCAGCCAAGAAAATGTAGCTGGGACCCAGTACTTC. Drawing the rest from reference TRBV14 and TRBJ2-5, the complete variable domain is EAGVTQFPSHSVIEKGQTVTLRCDPISGHDNLYWYRRVMGKEIKFLLHFVKESKQDESGMPNNRFLAERTGGTYSTLKVQPAELEDSGVYFCASSQENVAGTQYFGPGTRLLVL.

This clone was observed a single time. The genes are TRBV29-1 and TRBJ2-1, with TRBD2 as a possible D gene (6 bases). The CDR3 totals 14 residues. V was shortened by 6 bases and J by 0 bases, with 12 bases between the two germline ends. Per germline, CDR1 SQVTM and CDR2 ANQGSEA. The CDR3 coding sequence is TGCAGCGTCGGTGGGACTTCCTCCTACAATGAGCAGTTCTTC. Translated, it gives CSVGGTSSYNEQFF.

The chain carries TRBV2 and TRBJ2-3; 7 positions agree with TRBD2. The CDR3 covers 12 residues. CDR1 is SNHLY and CDR2 is FYNNEI in the germline V gene. Trimming at V came to 10 bases and at J to 2 bases, leaving 3 bases not matched to a gene. CDR3 residues: CATRDYTDTQYF. The CDR3 DNA is TGTGCCACCCGGGACTACACAGATACGCAGTATTTT.

The chain couples TRBV7-9 to TRBJ1-2; 7 bases match TRBD1. The ends lost 6 bases at V and 5 bases at J; junction bases unmatched: 9. The CDR3 is 14 amino acids. Per germline, CDR1 SEHNR and CDR2 FQNEAQ (reference sequence). The CDR3 bases are TGTGCCAGCAGTTCCGCACAGGGGACTTATGGCTACACCTTC. Translating gives CASSSAQGTYGYTF.

The chain employs TRBV6-2 or TRBV6-3 and TRBJ1-2; tentative D call: TRBD1 (6 bases). The CDR3 length is 13 residues. Germline values: CDR1 MNHEY, CDR2 SVGEGT. Trimming took off 4 bases at V and 0 bases at J, with 6 bases between the two ends. The DNA for the CDR3 is TGTGCCAGCAGTTGGGACACTAACTATGGCTACACCTTC. Translating gives CASSWDTNYGYTF.

V usage is TRBV28 and J usage is TRBJ2-5; the D gene is possibly TRBD2 (7 bases). V lost 7 bases, J lost 7 bases, and 16 bases lay in between. This CDR3 has 13 amino acids. Germline V lookup: CDR1 MDHEN, CDR2 SYDVKM. This chain's CDR3 is CASTFGGLATQYF. CDR3 coding DNA: TGTGCCAGCACATTCGGGGGGCTAGCGACCCAGTACTTC.

The V and J genes are TRBV6-5 and TRBJ2-2, with 7 bases lining up with TRBD2. CDR3 length: 16 residues. V was pared by 0 bases and J by 5 bases, with 6 bases of the junction left unmatched. Germline V gene lookup returns CDR1 MNHEY and CDR2 SVGAGI. This CDR3 is CASSYSSGGGTGELFF. CDR3 coding DNA: TGTGCCAGCAGTTACTCTTCGGGGGGAGGGACCGGGGAGCTGTTTTTT.

The chain recombines TRBV7-2 with TRBJ2-7; maybe TRBD2 (6 bases). V lost 3 bases and J lost 0, with 9 bases in between. CDR1 and CDR2 (germline): SGHTA, FQGNSA. The CDR3 totals 14 residues. The CDR3 is CASSFYGSSYEQYF. In DNA, the CDR3 is TGTGCCAGCAGCTTCTACGGGAGCTCCTACGAGCAGTACTTC.

This chain joins TRBV2 and TRBJ1-5; no reliable D call. CDR3 length: 14 residues. The germline CDR1 and CDR2 sequences are SNHLY and FYNNEI. With 8 bases removed from V and 2 bases from J, the gap between germline ends came to 13 bases. The CDR3 DNA reads TGTGCCAGCCTAAAGAGGGAGGGCAATCAGCCCCAGCATTTT. It codes for CASLKREGNQPQHF.

In DNA form, the CDR3 reads TGTGCCAGCAGTAGGTCCCAGGCCCTAGCGCCACAGGATACGCAGTATTTT. This encodes CASSRSQALAPQDTQYF. The genes are TRBV9 and TRBJ2-3; maybe TRBD2 (6 bases). Per germline, CDR1 SGDLS and CDR2 YYNGEE. The CDR3 sequence is 17 residues long. Trimming removed 5 bases at V and 6 bases at J, with 25 bases between.